This is a list of T cell receptor beta chains from one sample in a study of read filtering for tumor transcriptome and immune sequencing. TCRdb fed the reads into MiXCR, producing one record per CDR3 protein. The table lists roughly 60,000 distinct CDR3 sequences, 20% to 25% of them singletons, with approximately 17% in the top ten. Sequenced material: a population of CD138-negative cells sorted from bone marrow. These receptors all stem from a donor at least 40 years old with multiple myeloma. CDR3s include the opening cysteine and the closing phenylalanine or tryptophan. Each record gives: D gene, V gene, CDR3 length, J gene, clone size, CDR3 protein, CDR3 DNA. D genes are given only for firm matches. Where a row states a size, it is once, few, many or the class of an expanded clone; other rows omit it.

>NA|TRBV7-9|13|TRBJ2-5|NA
CASSYLPQETQYF
TGTGCCAGCAGCTACCTACCGCAAGAGACCCAGTACTTC
>NA|TRBV19|15|TRBJ2-1|medium-sized
CASSKTPGSYNEQFF
TGTGCCAGTAGTAAGACCCCCGGCTCCTACAATGAGCAGTTCTTC
>NA|TRBV24-1|13|TRBJ2-2|many
CATQREGTGELFF
TGTGCCACCCAGCGCGAGGGAACCGGGGAGCTGTTTTTT
>NA|TRBV9|14|TRBJ2-3|many
CASSPVRGWDTQYF
TGTGCCAGCAGCCCAGTCCGAGGTTGGGATACGCAGTATTTT
>TRBD2|TRBV20-1|16|TRBJ2-3|many
CSARGLGGRPTDTQYF
TGCAGTGCTAGAGGGTTGGGCGGGAGGCCCACAGATACGCAGTATTTT
>NA|TRBV7-9|12|TRBJ2-5|many
CASSPLRGDQYF
TGTGCCAGCAGCCCCCTAAGGGGGGACCAGTACTTC
>TRBD2|TRBV20-1|16|TRBJ2-3|many
CSARDGTSGVTDTQYF
TGCAGTGCTAGAGATGGGACTAGCGGGGTTACAGATACGCAGTATTTT
>NA|TRBV5-1|15|TRBJ1-1|many
CASSPSFRAETEAFF
TGCGCCAGCAGCCCCTCCTTCAGGGCGGAAACTGAAGCTTTCTTT
>NA|TRBV7-8|15|TRBJ1-5|NA
CASSRREQKNQPQHF
TGTGCCAGCTCTCGGCGGGAACAGAAAAATCAGCCCCAGCATTTT
>TRBD2|TRBV5-4|16|TRBJ2-5|few
CASSWGTSGTKETQYF
TGTGCCAGCAGCTGGGGGACTAGCGGGACCAAAGAGACCCAGTACTTC
>TRBD2|TRBV5-6|20|TRBJ2-4|NA
CASSFFAGGLDGQAKNIQYF
TGTGCCAGCAGCTTTTTCGCGGGGGGGCTGGATGGTCAGGCCAAAAACATTCAGTACTTC
>NA|TRBV19|14|TRBJ1-5|many
CATVDRYSNQPQHF
TGTGCCACCGTGGACCGATATAGCAATCAGCCCCAGCATTTT
>TRBD2|TRBV10-3|17|TRBJ2-1|many
CAISESSGRGLYNEQFF
TGTGCCATCAGTGAGTCTAGCGGGAGGGGGCTATACAATGAGCAGTTCTTC
>NA|TRBV28|13|TRBJ1-2|NA
CASRSQTGFGYTF
TGTGCCAGCCGTTCCCAAACAGGGTTCGGCTACACCTTC
>NA|TRBV7-2|15|TRBJ2-7|many
CASSLVPETTYEQYF
TGTGCCAGCAGCCTAGTTCCTGAGACAACCTACGAGCAGTACTTC
>NA|TRBV7-3|15|TRBJ2-1|many
CASSLTSSSFDEQFF
TGTGCCAGCAGCTTAACCTCGAGTAGTTTTGATGAGCAGTTCTTC
>NA|TRBV12-3/TRBV12-4|14|TRBJ2-5|NA
CASSLGGTGQTQYF
TGTGCCAGCAGTTTAGGAGGGACGGGGCAGACCCAGTACTTC
>TRBD2|TRBV5-6|14|TRBJ2-1|large
CASSAAGGYNEQFF
TGCGCCAGCAGCGCAGCGGGGGGCTACAATGAGCAGTTCTTC
>NA|TRBV29-1|14|TRBJ2-3|many
CSVEGDGGTDTQYF
TGCAGCGTTGAAGGGGACGGAGGCACAGATACGCAGTATTTT
>NA|TRBV5-5|15|TRBJ2-3|many
CASSLDGLAGDTQYF
TGTGCCAGCAGCTTGGACGGGCTAGCCGGAGATACGCAGTATTTT
>NA|TRBV4-1|13|TRBJ2-4|NA
CASSPAGEDIQYF
TGCGCCAGCAGCCCCGCAGGGGAGGACATTCAGTACTTC
>NA|TRBV7-9|17|TRBJ2-6|few
CASSSLVGKTGANVLAF
TGTGCCAGCAGCTCCTTGGTGGGGAAAACTGGGGCCAACGTCCTGGCTTTC
>TRBD1|TRBV4-1|14|TRBJ2-4|few
CASSQPTGDRKRYF
TGCGCCAGCAGCCAGCCGACAGGGGATCGGAAGAGGTACTTC
>NA|TRBV19|14|TRBJ1-1|many
CASTRWKENTEAFF
TGTGCCAGTACCCGCTGGAAAGAGAACACTGAAGCTTTCTTT
>TRBD1|TRBV20-1|12|TRBJ2-7|many
CSARQGSYEQYF
TGCAGTGCCCGACAGGGTTCCTACGAGCAGTACTTC